The rows below give T cell receptor beta chains drawn from one sample of a study of response to subunit inactivated influenza vaccine. From the RT-PCR reads, TCRdb called clonotypes with MiXCR, one entry per CDR3 protein. Here the sample spans about 540,000 distinct CDR3 sequences, under 30% being singletons. This sample also appeared in a second study, on T cells expressing NK-cell markers.

This specimen was CD4+ T cells sorted from PBMCs, taken 12 days after vaccination. All receptors derive from a man in his fifties or sixties who received an inactivated influenza vaccine. The CDR3 runs from the conserved cysteine through the conserved F or W. The D gene is left open where the match is weak. Clone sizes are given selectively: once, few, many, or a class where the clone is expanded.

clone size | J gene | D gene | V gene | CDR3 DNA | CDR3 protein
few | TRBJ2-7 | NA | TRBV6-5 | TGTGCCAGCAGGTTCTCGACGAGCACCTACGAGCAGTACTTC | CASRFSTSTYEQYF
NA | TRBJ1-2 | TRBD1 | TRBV7-2 | TGTGCCAGCAGCGAGCCGACAGGGGACTATGGCTACACCTTC | CASSEPTGDYGYTF
few | TRBJ1-1 | TRBD1 | TRBV5-1 | TGCGCCAGCAGCTTGGAAGGGGGCGTAGGGGAAGCTTTCTTT | CASSLEGGVGEAFF
NA | TRBJ2-1 | TRBD2 | TRBV24-1 | TGTGCCACCAGTGACCCTATAGCGGGGTCCTACAATGAGCAGTTCTTC | CATSDPIAGSYNEQFF
NA | TRBJ2-3 | NA | TRBV12-3/TRBV12-4 | TGTGCCAGCACTTTATCCGGGGGCTACGATACGCAGTATTTT | CASTLSGGYDTQYF
many | TRBJ1-1 | NA | TRBV12-3/TRBV12-4 | TGTGCCAGCAGCACAGGAACCGGGAACACTGAAGCTTTCTTT | CASSTGTGNTEAFF
few | TRBJ2-2 | NA | TRBV20-1 | TGCAGTGCTAGCCCTAACTCGAACACCGGGGAGCTGTTTTTT | CSASPNSNTGELFF
few | TRBJ2-5 | TRBD1 | TRBV6-2/TRBV6-3 | TGTGCCAGCGGGACAGCCAGCCAAGAGACCCAGTACTTC | CASGTASQETQYF
NA | TRBJ2-3 | TRBD2 | TRBV6-2/TRBV6-3 | TGTGCCAGCAGTTGGACTAGCGGCACAGATACGCAGTATTTT | CASSWTSGTDTQYF
many | TRBJ1-5 | NA | TRBV10-3 | TGTGCCATCAGTGAGTCCGTGACCCAGCCCCAGCATTTT | CAISESVTQPQHF
many | TRBJ2-1 | NA | TRBV20-1 | TGCAGTGCTAGAGGGCCACGCGGGGACGGGCAGTTCTTC | CSARGPRGDGQFF
few | TRBJ2-4 | NA | TRBV5-1 | TGCGCCAGCAGCTTGGAGGGGGTTTCGTACTTC | CASSLEGVSYF
few | TRBJ2-1 | TRBD2 | TRBV5-1 | TGCGCCAGCAGTCCTAGCGGGGTCTCCTACAATGAGCAGTTCTTC | CASSPSGVSYNEQFF
few | TRBJ1-2 | NA | TRBV29-1 | TGCAGCGCCCGAAAGGGGGGATCTGACGGCTACACCTTC | CSARKGGSDGYTF
NA | TRBJ2-1 | TRBD2 | TRBV2 | TGTGCCAGCAGGATACTAGCGGGGGGACGCAATGAGCAGTTCTTC | CASRILAGGRNEQFF
NA | TRBJ1-6 | NA | TRBV2 | TGTGCCAGCAGACAGGAGGGAAATTCACCCCTCCACTTT | CASRQEGNSPLHF
few | TRBJ2-7 | NA | TRBV20-1 | TGCAGTTCTCGGATTAGCGGAACCTACGAGCAGTACTTC | CSSRISGTYEQYF
few | TRBJ2-3 | TRBD2 | TRBV4-2 | TGTGCCAGCAGCAAACTAGCGGGGGACGTCGATACGCAGTATTTT | CASSKLAGDVDTQYF
few | TRBJ2-2 | NA | TRBV10-1 | TGCGCCAGCAGTGCTACAAGAGTCCCCGGGGAGCTGTTTTTT | CASSATRVPGELFF
NA | TRBJ2-5 | NA | TRBV29-1 | TGCAGCGTTGAACAGGCGTTACTGTACCAAGAGACCCAGTACTTC | CSVEQALLYQETQYF
NA | TRBJ1-3 | NA | TRBV4-3 | TGCGCCAGCAGCCAAGGCTTTGGGGGCTCTGGAAACACCATATATTTT | CASSQGFGGSGNTIYF
few | TRBJ2-6 | NA | TRBV19 | TGTGCCAGTCGTAGGCGCGGGGCCAACGTCCTGACTTTC | CASRRRGANVLTF
few | TRBJ2-1 | TRBD1 | TRBV19 | TGTGCCAGTTGTGGACAGGGACCCTACAATGAGCAGTTCTTC | CASCGQGPYNEQFF
few | TRBJ1-5 | NA | TRBV4-1 | TGCGCCAGCAGCCAAGATGAAGGGGGTAAGCCCCAGCATTTT | CASSQDEGGKPQHF
NA | TRBJ2-1 | TRBD2 | TRBV29-1 | TGCAGCGTTGAACCCCGACTAGCGGGAGTCGGTGAGCAGTTCTTC | CSVEPRLAGVGEQFF
NA | TRBJ1-6 | NA | TRBV11-2 | TGTGCCAGCAGCTTATCCGGCCGGAATAATTCACCCCTCCACTTT | CASSLSGRNNSPLHF